These 5 T cell receptor beta chains originate from one sample sequenced in a study of blood T cell repertoires in COVID-19. The data were produced by immunoSEQ multiplex PCR, yet TCRdb's version contains in-frame clones alone and is incomplete. The data hold over 450,000 clones, with roughly 89% observed a single time. Sequenced sample: peripheral blood. These receptors all come from a man aged 18 to 30 with COVID-19, enrolled during active disease.

The chain recombines TRBV4-1 with TRBJ2-3; D is undetermined. The ends were cut back, 1 base at V and 4 bases at J, with 6 bases in the middle. Per germline, CDR1 MGHRA and CDR2 YSYEKL. The CDR3 is 13 amino acids. The CDR3 coding sequence is TGCGCCAGCAGCCAAGTGCCAGCAGATACGCAGTATTTT. Its protein is CASSQVPADTQYF.

This clone was observed a few times. The chain has TRBV2 and TRBJ2-1, with TRBD2 matching over 9 bases. Germline V CDR1 and CDR2: SNHLY, FYNNEI. The V gene end was trimmed by 5 bases and the J gene end by 5 bases; junction bases not matched to a gene: 4. The CDR3 covers 14 residues. Here the CDR3 DNA reads TGTGCCAGCAGTTCAAGACTAGCGGACAATGAGCAGTTCTTC. Its protein product is CASSSRLADNEQFF. Drawing the rest from reference TRBV2 and TRBJ2-1, the complete variable domain is EPEVTQTPSHQVTQMGQEVILRCVPISNHLYFYWYRQILGQKVEFLVSFYNNEISEKSEIFDDQFSVERPDGSNFTLKIRSTKLEDSAMYFCASSSRLADNEQFFGPGTRLTVL.

The V call is TRBV3-1 (or the pseudogene TRBV3-2), the J call TRBJ1-5; D may be TRBD1 (5 bases). This CDR3 contains 13 residues. CDR1 and CDR2 from the germline V gene are LGHDT and YNNKEL (reference sequence). The ends were cut back, 6 bases at V and 3 bases at J, with 9 bases in the middle. Here the CDR3 reads CASRGQPNQPQHF. CDR3 sequence (DNA): TGTGCCAGCAGAGGACAACCCAATCAGCCCCAGCATTTT.

This clone was seen once. This chain links TRBV5-6 with TRBJ1-3; D is possibly TRBD1 (6 bases). The CDR3 spans 16 residues. The ends were cut back, 0 bases at V and 0 bases at J, with 10 bases in the middle. Germline V gene sequence: CDR1 SGHDT, CDR2 YYEEEE. The CDR3 region has the DNA TGTGCCAGCAGCTTGGTCACAGGGTACTCTGGAAACACCATATATTTT. Translating it yields CASSLVTGYSGNTIYF. Full variable domain (remainder filled in from reference TRBV5-6 and TRBJ1-3): DAGVTQSPTHLIKTRGQQVTLRCSPKSGHDTVSWYQQALGQGPQFIFQYYEEEERQRGNFPDRFSGHQFPNYSSELNVNALLLGDSALYLCASSLVTGYSGNTIYFGEGSWLTVV.

J is TRBJ2-7 and V is TRBV6-1; 11 bases are a match to TRBD1. CDR1 and CDR2 (germline): MNHNS, SASEGT. There are 20 residues in the CDR3. Losses at the gene ends were 4 bases for V and 1 base for J; bases not matched to a gene: 18. The CDR3 reads CASSGPTGQGAFEGSYEQYF. The CDR3 DNA reads as TGTGCCAGCAGTGGGCCTACCGGACAGGGGGCCTTTGAGGGGTCCTACGAGCAGTACTTC.